This T cell receptor beta chain was captured by sequencing in a study of naive and memory T cell subsets. The beta constant-region primer was an equimolar mix of two oligonucleotides covering TRBC1 and TRBC2. Nested alpha and beta constant-region primers with the SP2 primer drove four PCR rounds on ligated cDNA. TCRdb recomputed calls from the UMI-ligation and nested PCR reads with MiXCR, one row per CDR3 protein. The sample lists tens of thousands of distinct CDR3 sequences, approximately 11% seen once, with just over 0.13% in the top ten. The germline gives CDR1 SNHLY, CDR2 FYNNEI. CDR3 length equals 12 residues. V lost 7 bases to trimming and J lost 2 bases, with 8 bases between them. Study-level findings and limits: Especially in CD8 cells, naive repertoires contained a few larger clonotypes, possibly CD45RA-re-expressing memory cells. RNA-based TCR counts may shift with T cell activation and differentiation. Over 90% of naive TCR sequences appeared only once after error correction, unlike memory subsets.

This clonotype has just a few counts. Its antigen is currently unknown. The clonotype was recovered from a human donor in good health. The sequenced material came from naive CD4+ T cells from blood. The rearrangement uses TRBV2 and TRBJ2-5; D ambiguous. In DNA form, the CDR3 reads TGTGCCAGCAAGTTGGAGCAAGAGACCCAGTACTTC. Amino acid sequence: CASKLEQETQYF. The complete variable domain, with remaining parts taken from reference TRBV2 and TRBJ2-5, reads EPEVTQTPSHQVTQMGQEVILRCVPISNHLYFYWYRQILGQKVEFLVSFYNNEISEKSEIFDDQFSVERPDGSNFTLKIRSTKLEDSAMYFCASKLEQETQYFGPGTRLLVL.